This T cell receptor beta chain was found in a study of T cells in Graves' hyperthyroidism and ophthalmopathy. If no ophthalmopathy progression occurred within 18 months, Graves' hyperthyroidism was stable. TCR beta CDR3 sequences were amplified from RNA transcripts. Primed by the HTBI set, a first-round RT-PCR was run on the TCR CDR3. Via MiXCR, TCRdb re-called the multiplex PCR reads, giving one row per CDR3 protein. The sample carries 700,000 to 850,000 distinct CDR3 sequences, 35% recorded once. Ten or more counts support this clonotype. Trimming took 4 bases from V and 8 from J, leaving 14 bases between them. The CDR3 contains 13 residues.

Sequences were obtained from blood. The TCR comes from a middle-aged woman with Graves' hyperthyroidism. The rearrangement links TRBV12-3 or TRBV12-4 to TRBJ1-2; no firm D call. The CDR3 spells CASSSEDWRGYTF. In nucleotides, the CDR3 is TGTGCCAGCAGTTCAGAGGACTGGAGGGGCTACACCTTC.